The 31 T cell receptor beta chains below were found in one sample sequenced in a study of cytomegalovirus exposure and HLA in healthy donors. The PCR ran on 60 Vbeta and 13 Jbeta primers. TCRdb keeps only in-frame clones here, not all; method: immunoSEQ multiplex PCR. In the table there are 130,000 or so clones, approximately 80% of which are singletons. The sequenced sample was PBMCs. These receptors were obtained from a man in his forties or fifties in good health and CMV-seronegative.

The chain couples TRBV14 to TRBJ1-4; a possible D gene is TRBD1 (6 bases). The CDR3 consists of 15 residues. Germline assignment: CDR1 SGHDN and CDR2 FVKESK. The ends were cut back, 0 bases at V and 3 bases at J, with 8 bases in the middle. The chain's CDR3 is CASSQDRGANEKLFF. The CDR3 DNA reads as TGTGCCAGCAGCCAAGACAGGGGTGCTAATGAAAAACTGTTTTTT.

The chain uses TRBV2 and TRBJ2-7, with D unclear. This CDR3 is built from 13 residues. The ends were cut back, 3 bases at V and 0 bases at J, with 6 bases in the middle. CDR1 SNHLY and CDR2 FYNNEI come from the germline V gene. The CDR3 DNA reads TGTGCCAGCAGTGACACAGCCTCCTACGAGCAGTACTTC. Its protein is CASSDTASYEQYF.

The V and J genes are TRBV6-6 and TRBJ2-4; D not certain. V was pared by 7 bases and J by 0 bases, with 13 bases between. Germline V lookup: CDR1 MNHNY, CDR2 SVGAGI (reference sequence). This CDR3 region has 15 residues. CDR3 sequence (DNA): TGTGCCAGCAACCAACTACGAGAAGCCAAAAACATTCAGTACTTC. Translated: CASNQLREAKNIQYF.

By share, this clone counts as medium-sized. This chain joins TRBV6-1 and TRBJ2-7, with D possibly TRBD2 on 6 matching bases. Germline-derived CDR1 and CDR2 are MNHNS and SASEGT. The germline V and J ends were trimmed by 8 bases and 5 bases, with 16 bases remaining between them. This CDR3 region has 13 residues. Here the CDR3 reads CASVTGVGDEQYF. The CDR3 DNA is TGTGCCAGCGTGACGGGGGTTGGCGACGAGCAGTACTTC.

This chain uses TRBV5-1 with TRBJ2-5; 8 bases match TRBD2. CDR1 and CDR2 (germline): SGHRS, YFSETQ. The CDR3 runs 15 residues. With V trimmed by 7 bases and J by 5 bases, 13 bases remained unmatched. CDR3 in DNA: TGCGCCAGCTCCGCGGGGGGAAGCGCACGGGAGACCCAGTACTTC. Its protein is CASSAGGSARETQYF.

The chain uses TRBV2 and TRBJ2-6; 7 bases line up with TRBD1. The CDR3 runs 15 residues. The germline CDR1 and CDR2 sequences are SNHLY and FYNNEI. The trim removed 8 bases at V and 0 bases at J, leaving 4 bases unmatched. CDR3 protein: CASCSGGSGANVLTF. The CDR3 nucleotides read TGTGCCAGCTGCTCAGGGGGCTCTGGGGCCAACGTCCTGACTTTC.

Only one count was recorded for this clone. The CDR3 spells CAISRTSGGGYNEQFF. In nucleotides, the CDR3 is TGTGCCATCAGTCGGACTAGCGGGGGGGGCTACAATGAGCAGTTCTTC. J is TRBJ2-1 and V is TRBV10-3; 15 nucleotides match TRBD2. V trimming: 5 bases; J trimming: 3 bases; junction bases outside the gene matches: 2. CDR1 and CDR2 from the germline V gene are ENHRY and SYGVKD. The CDR3 extends over 16 amino acids.

The chain joins TRBV27 to TRBJ2-7; 8 bases line up with TRBD2. The CDR3 runs to 13 residues. The J segment lost 5 bases and the V segment lost 5 bases, leaving 5 bases of the junction unmatched. Germline V gene sequence: CDR1 MNHEY, CDR2 SMNVEV (reference sequence). CDR3 DNA sequence: TGTGCCAGCAGTACCGGACTAGCAAACGAGCAGTACTTC. Translating it yields CASSTGLANEQYF.

The V call is TRBV5-5, the J call TRBJ2-2; 10 bases match TRBD1. Germline V gene sequence: CDR1 SGHKS, CDR2 YYEKEE (reference sequence). There are 15 residues in the CDR3. Unmatched junction bases numbered 4, after V lost 3 bases and J lost 5 bases. In nucleotides, the CDR3 is TGTGCCAGCAGCTCAGGACAGGGGGGGACCGGGGAGCTGTTTTTT. This translates into CASSSGQGGTGELFF.

V is TRBV28 and J is TRBJ2-7, with 8 bases fitting TRBD1. Per germline, CDR1 MDHEN and CDR2 SYDVKM. The V segment lost 10 bases and the J segment 4 bases; nucleotides outside the gene matches: 3. This CDR3 has 11 amino acids. This CDR3 is CATRGQYEQYF. The CDR3, as DNA: TGTGCCACCAGGGGGCAGTACGAGCAGTACTTC.

V is TRBV5-1 and J is TRBJ2-3; TRBD1 agrees at 12 bases. After removal of 5 bases from V and 6 bases from J, the junction contained 7 bases not matched to a gene. This CDR3 contains 15 residues. CDR1 SGHRS and CDR2 YFSETQ come from the germline V gene. CDR3: CASRKGQGAGDTQYF. Here the CDR3 DNA reads TGCGCCAGCAGAAAGGGACAGGGGGCCGGCGATACGCAGTATTTT.

V is TRBV7-9 and J is TRBJ2-3; D unresolved. The CDR3 spans 15 residues. V was cut by 5 bases and J by 2 bases, with 14 bases left in between. CDR1 SEHNR and CDR2 FQNEAQ come from the germline V gene (reference sequence). The DNA of the CDR3 is TGTGCCAGCAGCCCTGGCAGGTTCTTCACAGATACGCAGTATTTT. Encoded protein: CASSPGRFFTDTQYF.

This clone appeared a few times. This rearrangement joins TRBV6-6 to TRBJ1-3; D not resolved. Per germline, CDR1 MNHNY and CDR2 SVGAGI (reference sequence). V was trimmed by 5 bases and J by 0 bases, leaving 14 bases between them. The CDR3 length is 16 residues. The CDR3 DNA sequence: TGTGCCAGCAGTCAGAACAGCCCCCGCTCTGGAAACACCATATATTTT. It specifies CASSQNSPRSGNTIYF.

The chain employs TRBV6-1 and TRBJ2-2, with D tentatively TRBD1 (6 bases). Germline values: CDR1 MNHNS, CDR2 SASEGT. Trimming took 5 bases from V and 0 from J, leaving 10 bases between them. The CDR3 is 15 residues long. The DNA for the CDR3 is TGTGCCAGCAGTTCCGGACAGTCGAACACCGGGGAGCTGTTTTTT. Amino acid sequence: CASSSGQSNTGELFF.

This clone was observed a single time. V gene TRBV20-1 combines with J gene TRBJ2-5; maybe TRBD1 (6 bases). The CDR3 is made up of 11 amino acids. Between the trimmed V and J ends, which lost 3 bases and 6 bases, there was a span of 8 bases. Germline-derived CDR1 and CDR2 are DFQATT and SNEGSKA (reference sequence). The CDR3 loop reads CSASRGQTQYF. The CDR3 DNA reads as TGCAGTGCTAGCAGGGGACAGACCCAGTACTTC.

The chain combines TRBV14 with TRBJ1-1, with D maybe TRBD1 (6 bases). This CDR3 is 15 amino acids long. Germline values: CDR1 SGHDN, CDR2 FVKESK. V lost 10 bases to trimming and J lost 2 bases, with 20 bases between them. The CDR3 reads CAISQGHQKNTEAFF. The CDR3 region has the DNA TGTGCCATCTCCCAGGGACATCAAAAAAACACTGAAGCTTTCTTT.

The chain is built from TRBV2 and TRBJ2-3, with TRBD2 identical over 10 bases. V shed 2 bases, J shed 4 bases, and the junction held 3 bases outside the gene matches. CDR1 SNHLY and CDR2 FYNNEI come from the germline V gene. The CDR3 is 15 amino acids. DNA of the CDR3: TGTGCCAGCAGTGAACTGCTAGCGGGAGCAGATACGCAGTATTTT. Encoded protein: CASSELLAGADTQYF.

This chain uses TRBV9 with TRBJ1-1; D uncertain. This CDR3 contains 13 residues. V lost 0 bases and J lost 11, with 14 bases in between. Germline-derived CDR1 and CDR2 are SGDLS and YYNGEE. The CDR3 coding sequence is TGTGCCAGCAGCGTAGATAGTAGTCAGAGGGCTTTCTTT. Its translation is CASSVDSSQRAFF.

The chain is built from TRBV5-1 and TRBJ2-5, with 14 bases fitting TRBD2. CDR3 size: 15 residues. The ends lost 4 bases at V and 4 bases at J; junction bases unmatched: 3. Germline loops: CDR1 SGHRS, CDR2 YFSETQ. CDR3 DNA sequence: TGCGCCAGCAGCCTGGGACTAGCGGGAGTAGAGACCCAGTACTTC. Encoded protein: CASSLGLAGVETQYF.

This clone is deemed medium-sized. The chain combines TRBV18 with TRBJ2-7, with 9 bases aligning to TRBD1. Germline V lookup: CDR1 KGHSH, CDR2 LQKENI. V was clipped by 3 bases and J by 6 bases; unmatched bases: 12. This CDR3 comprises 16 residues. CDR3 coding DNA: TGTGCCAGCTCACCCCGGGACGGGACAGGGCTCCCCGAGCAGTACTTC. Translated: CASSPRDGTGLPEQYF.

The chain recombines TRBV30 with TRBJ2-1; D is unclear. Trimming took 7 bases from V and 4 from J, leaving 8 bases between them. The CDR3 length is 11 residues. Germline CDR1 and CDR2: GTSNPN and SVGIG (reference sequence). CDR3 region: CALSGYNEQFF. CDR3 bases: TGTGCCTTGTCAGGTTACAATGAGCAGTTCTTC.

This clone was counted a single time. The chain couples TRBV7-8 to TRBJ2-7; 10 bases are shared with TRBD2. CDR3 length equals 15 residues. Germline V gene lookup returns CDR1 SGHVS and CDR2 FQNEAQ. J lost 7 bases, V lost 1 base, and 7 bases had no gene match. CDR3 residues: CASSLDLAGAMEQYF. CDR3 nucleotide sequence: TGTGCCAGCAGCTTAGATCTAGCGGGAGCTATGGAGCAGTACTTC.

This chain uses TRBV9 with TRBJ2-1, with 10 bases that match TRBD2. The CDR3 is 19 amino acids. V lost 4 bases to trimming and J lost 9 bases; unmatched junction nucleotides: 22. The V gene's germline CDR1 is SGDLS and CDR2 YYNGEE. The CDR3 bases are TGTGCCAGCAGCTCTAATCGGGCTAGCGGGAGAGCTCAACGCGGTGAGCAGTTCTTC. Translated: CASSSNRASGRAQRGEQFF.

The chain is built from TRBV27 and TRBJ2-6; TRBD2 matches at 7 bases. The CDR3 loop spans 15 amino acids. V shed 3 bases and J 3 bases; nucleotides not matched to a gene: 2. CDR1 MNHEY and CDR2 SMNVEV come from the germline V gene (reference sequence). CDR3 sequence: CASSFREGGANVLTF. Here the CDR3 DNA reads TGTGCCAGCAGTTTCAGGGAGGGTGGGGCCAACGTCCTGACTTTC.

This clone was found a few times. The chain recombines TRBV4-3 with TRBJ1-4; 7 bases map to TRBD1. The CDR3 covers 16 residues. Germline V gene data show CDR1 as LGHNA and CDR2 as YSLEER. V was pared by 1 base and J by 4 bases, with 6 bases of the junction left unmatched. The CDR3 bases are TGCGCCAGCAGCCAAGGAGGACAGGCCAATAATGAAAAACTGTTTTTT. It is translated as CASSQGGQANNEKLFF.

About this clone: The sample carries other DNA sequences with the same CDR3. The V gene is TRBV10-3, the J gene TRBJ1-5, with a tentative D call TRBD1 (5 bases). Germline V CDR1 and CDR2: ENHRY, SYGVKD. V was clipped by 0 bases and J by 6 bases, with 12 bases between them. The CDR3 totals 15 residues. DNA for the CDR3: TGTGCCATCAGTGAGTCGACTCCGGGGGGTCAGCCCCAGCATTTT. Protein: CAISESTPGGQPQHF.

The chain links TRBV7-9 to TRBJ2-1; 8 bases are shared with TRBD2. The CDR3 runs 13 residues. Germline V gene lookup returns CDR1 SEHNR and CDR2 FQNEAQ (reference sequence). The ends lost 4 bases at V and 10 bases at J; junction bases unmatched: 6. For the CDR3, the DNA is TGTGCCAGCAGCTCGGAGTTAGCGGGAGAGCAGTTCTTC. Residues: CASSSELAGEQFF.

The J gene is TRBJ2-1, the V gene TRBV7-2; D gene unclear. V was pared by 1 base and J by 8 bases, with 3 bases between. The CDR3 has 11 amino acids. CDR1 is SGHTA and CDR2 is FQGNSA in the germline V gene. CDR3 DNA sequence: TGTGCCAGCAGCTTAGGGCATGAGCAGTTCTTC. Translated: CASSLGHEQFF.

Only one count was recorded for this clone. This sequence joins TRBV7-2 and TRBJ2-1, with 9 bases that match TRBD2. Germline CDR1 and CDR2: SGHTA and FQGNSA. The CDR3 runs to 12 residues. V was clipped by 3 bases and J by 12 bases; unmatched bases: 3. The CDR3 is CASSFLAGVQFF. CDR3 in DNA: TGTGCCAGCAGCTTCTTAGCGGGAGTGCAGTTCTTC.

This chain uses TRBV30 with TRBJ2-5; 9 bases line up with TRBD1. Germline V gene lookup returns CDR1 GTSNPN and CDR2 SVGIG (reference sequence). V dropped 5 bases and J dropped 4; count of bases not matched to a gene: 8. The CDR3 is 14 residues long. CDR3 in DNA: TGTGCCTGGTCAACAGGGGGCATGCGAGAGACCCAGTACTTC. Translating it yields CAWSTGGMRETQYF.

This clone was recorded a few times. The V gene is TRBV15, the J gene TRBJ1-5; the match to TRBD1 covers 7 bases. The germline V gene encodes CDR1 LNHNV and CDR2 YYDKDF (reference sequence). The V and J ends lost 5 bases and 4 bases, in that order; junction bases with no gene match: 8. This CDR3 region has 15 residues. Written as DNA, the CDR3 is TGTGCCACCAGCTCATGGGACAGAGTTAATCAGCCCCAGCATTTT. Protein: CATSSWDRVNQPQHF.